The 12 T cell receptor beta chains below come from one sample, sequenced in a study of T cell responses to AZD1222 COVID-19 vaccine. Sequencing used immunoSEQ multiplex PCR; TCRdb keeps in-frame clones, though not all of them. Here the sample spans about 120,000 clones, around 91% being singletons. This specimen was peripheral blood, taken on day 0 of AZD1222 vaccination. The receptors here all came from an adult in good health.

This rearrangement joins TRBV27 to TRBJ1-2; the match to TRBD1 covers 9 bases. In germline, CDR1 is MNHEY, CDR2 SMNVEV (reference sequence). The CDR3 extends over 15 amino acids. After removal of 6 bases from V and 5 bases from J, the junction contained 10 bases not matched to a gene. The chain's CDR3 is CASSRAGQGYYGYTF. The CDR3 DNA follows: TGTGCCAGCAGCCGCGCCGGACAGGGGTATTATGGCTACACCTTC.

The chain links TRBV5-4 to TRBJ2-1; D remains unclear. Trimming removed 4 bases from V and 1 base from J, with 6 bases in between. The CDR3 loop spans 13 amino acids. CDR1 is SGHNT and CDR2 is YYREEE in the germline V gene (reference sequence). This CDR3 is CASSHGSYNEQFF. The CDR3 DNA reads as TGTGCCAGCAGCCATGGGTCCTACAATGAGCAGTTCTTC.

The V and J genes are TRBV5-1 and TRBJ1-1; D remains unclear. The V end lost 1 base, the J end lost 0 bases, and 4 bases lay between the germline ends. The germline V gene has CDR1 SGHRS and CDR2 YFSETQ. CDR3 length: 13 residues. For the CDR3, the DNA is TGCGCCAGCAGCTTGAACTTGAACACTGAAGCTTTCTTT. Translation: CASSLNLNTEAFF.

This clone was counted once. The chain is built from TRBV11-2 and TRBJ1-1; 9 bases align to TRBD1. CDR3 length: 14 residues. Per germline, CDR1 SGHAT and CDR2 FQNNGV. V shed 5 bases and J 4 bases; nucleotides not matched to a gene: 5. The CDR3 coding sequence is TGTGCCAGCAGCCCGTTGGACAGGGGCACTGAAGCTTTCTTT. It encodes CASSPLDRGTEAFF.

The CDR3 sequence: CASSLEERTEAFF. CDR3 nucleotide sequence: TGTGCCAGCAGCTTAGAGGAGAGGACTGAAGCTTTCTTT. The chain is built from TRBV7-9 and TRBJ1-1; D gene ambiguous. Germline CDR1 SEHNR, CDR2 FQNEAQ (reference sequence). V lost 1 base, J lost 5 bases, and 8 bases lay in between. The length of the CDR3 is 13 residues.

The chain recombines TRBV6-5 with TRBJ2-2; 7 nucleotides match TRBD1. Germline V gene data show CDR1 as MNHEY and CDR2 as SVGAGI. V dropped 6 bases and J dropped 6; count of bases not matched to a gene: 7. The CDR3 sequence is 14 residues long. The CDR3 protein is CASRKQGNPGELFF. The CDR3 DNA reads TGTGCCAGCAGGAAACAGGGGAATCCCGGGGAGCTGTTTTTT.

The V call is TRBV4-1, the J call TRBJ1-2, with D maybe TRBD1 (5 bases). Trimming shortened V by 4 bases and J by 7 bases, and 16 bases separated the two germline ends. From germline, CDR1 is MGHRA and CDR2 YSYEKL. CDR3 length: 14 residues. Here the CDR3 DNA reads TGCGCCAGCAGCCCCCAGGGAGTGCGTTTTGGCTACACCTTC. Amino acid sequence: CASSPQGVRFGYTF.

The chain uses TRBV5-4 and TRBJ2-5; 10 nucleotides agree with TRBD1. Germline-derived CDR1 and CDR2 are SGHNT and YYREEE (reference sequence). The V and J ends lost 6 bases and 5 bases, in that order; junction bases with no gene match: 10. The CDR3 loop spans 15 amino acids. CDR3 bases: TGTGCCAGCACCCGGGACAGGGGAGTTGGGGAGACCCAGTACTTC. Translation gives CASTRDRGVGETQYF. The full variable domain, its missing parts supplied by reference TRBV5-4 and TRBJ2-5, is ETGVTQSPTHLIKTRGQQVTLRCSSQSGHNTVSWYQQALGQGPQFIFQYYREEENGRGNFPPRFSGLQFPNYSSELNVNALELDDSALYLCASTRDRGVGETQYFGPGTRLLVL.

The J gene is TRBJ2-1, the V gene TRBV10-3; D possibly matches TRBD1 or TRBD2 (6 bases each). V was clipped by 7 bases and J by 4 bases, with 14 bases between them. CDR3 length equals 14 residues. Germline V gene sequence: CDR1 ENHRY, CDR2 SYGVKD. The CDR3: CAIMGGQKYNEQFF. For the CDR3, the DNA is TGTGCCATCATGGGGGGCCAGAAATACAATGAGCAGTTCTTC.

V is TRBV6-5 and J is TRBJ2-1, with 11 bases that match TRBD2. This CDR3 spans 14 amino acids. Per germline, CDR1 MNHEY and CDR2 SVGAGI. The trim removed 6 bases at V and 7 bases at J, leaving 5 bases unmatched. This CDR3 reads CASSRLAGLNEQFF. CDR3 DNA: TGTGCCAGCAGCCGACTAGCGGGACTAAATGAGCAGTTCTTC.

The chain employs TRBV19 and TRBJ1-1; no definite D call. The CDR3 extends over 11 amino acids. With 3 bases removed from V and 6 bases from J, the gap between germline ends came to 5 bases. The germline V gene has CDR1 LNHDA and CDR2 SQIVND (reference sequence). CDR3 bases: TGTGCCAGTAGTATTTATTCTGAAGCTTTCTTT. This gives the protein CASSIYSEAFF.

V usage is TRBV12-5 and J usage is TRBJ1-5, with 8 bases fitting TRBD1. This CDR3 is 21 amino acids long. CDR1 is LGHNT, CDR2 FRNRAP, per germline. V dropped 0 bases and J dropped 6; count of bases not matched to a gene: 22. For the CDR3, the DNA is TGTGCTAGTGGTTTGGTGACAGGGGTTTTGATTGATTTGGGTCTCGGTCAGCCCCAGCATTTT. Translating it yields CASGLVTGVLIDLGLGQPQHF. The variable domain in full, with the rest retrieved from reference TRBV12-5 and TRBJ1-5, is DARVTQTPRHKVTEMGQEVTMRCQPILGHNTVFWYRQTMMQGLELLAYFRNRAPLDDSGMPKDRFSAEMPDATLATLKIQPSEPRDSAVYFCASGLVTGVLIDLGLGQPQHFGDGTRLSIL.